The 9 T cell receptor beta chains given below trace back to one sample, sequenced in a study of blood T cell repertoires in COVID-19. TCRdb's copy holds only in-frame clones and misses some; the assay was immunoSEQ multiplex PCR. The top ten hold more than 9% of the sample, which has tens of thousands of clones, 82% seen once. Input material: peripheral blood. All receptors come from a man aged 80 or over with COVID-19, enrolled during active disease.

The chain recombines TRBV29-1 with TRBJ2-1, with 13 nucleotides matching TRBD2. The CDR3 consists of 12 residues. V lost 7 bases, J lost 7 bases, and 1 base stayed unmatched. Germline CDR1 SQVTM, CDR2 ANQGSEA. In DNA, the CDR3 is TGCAGCGGGGGACTAGCGGGGAATGAGCAGTTCTTC. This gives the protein CSGGLAGNEQFF.

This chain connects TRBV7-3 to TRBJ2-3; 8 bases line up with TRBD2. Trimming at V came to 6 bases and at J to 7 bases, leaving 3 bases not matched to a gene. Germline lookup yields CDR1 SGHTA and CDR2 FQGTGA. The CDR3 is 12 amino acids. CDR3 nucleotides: TGTGCCAGCAGGTCTAGCGGGTATACGCAGTATTTT. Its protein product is CASRSSGYTQYF.

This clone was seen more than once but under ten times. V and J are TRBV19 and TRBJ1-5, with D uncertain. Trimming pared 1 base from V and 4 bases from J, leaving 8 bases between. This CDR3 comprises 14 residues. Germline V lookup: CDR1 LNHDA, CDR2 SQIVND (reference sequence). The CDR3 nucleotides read TGTGCCAGTAGTATAGCCCCCGGGAATCAGCCCCAGCATTTT. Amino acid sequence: CASSIAPGNQPQHF. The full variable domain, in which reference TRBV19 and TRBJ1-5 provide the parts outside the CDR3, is DGGITQSPKYLFRKEGQNVTLSCEQNLNHDAMYWYRQDPGQGLRLIYYSQIVNDFQKGDIAEGYSVSREKKESFPLTVTSAQKNPTAFYLCASSIAPGNQPQHFGDGTRLSIL.

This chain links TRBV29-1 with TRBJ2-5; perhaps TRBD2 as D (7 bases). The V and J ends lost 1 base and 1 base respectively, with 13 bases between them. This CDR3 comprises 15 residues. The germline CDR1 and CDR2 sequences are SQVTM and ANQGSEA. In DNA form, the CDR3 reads TGCAGCGTTGAAGGCAGGGGCGGGGGCCAAGAGACCCAGTACTTC. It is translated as CSVEGRGGGQETQYF.

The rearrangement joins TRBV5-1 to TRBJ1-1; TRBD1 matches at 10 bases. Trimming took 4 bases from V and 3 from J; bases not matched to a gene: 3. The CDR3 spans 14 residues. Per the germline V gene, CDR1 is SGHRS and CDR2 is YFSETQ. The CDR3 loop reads CASSIGTGDTEAFF. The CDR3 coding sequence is TGCGCCAGCAGCATTGGGACAGGGGACACTGAAGCTTTCTTT.

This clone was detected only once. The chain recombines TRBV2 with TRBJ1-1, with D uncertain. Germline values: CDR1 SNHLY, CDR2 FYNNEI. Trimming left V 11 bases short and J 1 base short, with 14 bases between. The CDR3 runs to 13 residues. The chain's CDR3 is CAHRQGRNTEAFF. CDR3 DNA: TGTGCCCACCGGCAAGGGAGGAACACTGAAGCTTTCTTT.

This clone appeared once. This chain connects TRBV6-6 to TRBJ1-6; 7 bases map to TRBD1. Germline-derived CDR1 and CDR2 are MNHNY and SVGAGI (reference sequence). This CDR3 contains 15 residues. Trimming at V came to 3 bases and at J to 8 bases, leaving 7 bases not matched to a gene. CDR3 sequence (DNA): TGTGCCAGCAGTTATTTCGACAGGGAAGATTCACCCCTCCACTTT. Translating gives CASSYFDREDSPLHF.

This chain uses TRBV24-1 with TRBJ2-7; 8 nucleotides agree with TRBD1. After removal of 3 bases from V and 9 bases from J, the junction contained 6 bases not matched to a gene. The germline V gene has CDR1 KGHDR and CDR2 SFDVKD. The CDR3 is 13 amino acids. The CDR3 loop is CATSDQTGEGQYV. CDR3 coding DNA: TGTGCCACCAGTGATCAGACAGGGGAAGGGCAGTACGTC.

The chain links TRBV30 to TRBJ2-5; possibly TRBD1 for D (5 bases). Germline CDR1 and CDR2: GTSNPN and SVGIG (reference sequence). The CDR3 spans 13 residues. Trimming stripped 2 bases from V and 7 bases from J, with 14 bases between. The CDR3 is CAWSPRQGGTQYF. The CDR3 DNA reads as TGTGCCTGGAGTCCAAGGCAGGGTGGGACCCAGTACTTC.